Included here is one T cell receptor beta chain sequence, with context. Its matching antigen is unknown. This sample is part of a study of cytomegalovirus exposure and HLA in healthy donors. Study-level information: A later analysis reported the same platform for the roughly 120 validation repertoires and the 666 first-cohort repertoires.

Findings of the study overall: Both high specificity and high sensitivity reportedly marked the classifier's diagnosis of cytomegalovirus status.

The table came from immunoSEQ multiplex PCR; TCRdb's copy has only in-frame clones and leaves some out. The sample yields 150,000 to 200,000 clones, 65% to 90% seen once. The sequenced sample was PBMCs. The sequence was collected from a woman aged 25 to 39 in good health and CMV-seropositive.

CDR3 protein: CASSLDAQSQAETQYF. Written as DNA, the CDR3 is TGTGCCAGCAGCTTAGATGCCCAATCGCAAGCAGAGACCCAGTACTTC. V gene TRBV7-2 combines with J gene TRBJ2-5; D call uncertain. The CDR3 consists of 16 residues. Germline values: CDR1 SGHTA, CDR2 FQGNSA. Trimming pared 1 base from V and 4 bases from J, leaving 16 bases between.